This T cell receptor beta chain is from a study of beta chain features in type 1 diabetes. Regarding the study as a whole: In the patient group, naive, central memory and Treg TCRB repertoires seemed more alike than in the healthy donor group. PCR may have favored shorter templates equally in patients and controls. Moderate yet significant TCRB CDR3 shortening was seen in Type 1 diabetes patients in all four CD4+ subsets.

Cells sorted by CD45RO/CCR7/CD25/CD127/CD95/CD27 comprised CD4+ naive, central memory, regulatory and stem cell-like memory cells. As every portion of the isolated RNA was reverse transcribed, the sequencing read expressed TCRB transcripts. Libraries were prepared by immunoSEQ multiplex PCR; TCRdb keeps only in-frame clonotypes and omits some of them. This table has hundreds of thousands of clones, under 15% appearing once. On this clone: Its antigen is unknown.

Sequencing used naive CD4+ T cells from blood. This sequence was found in a man aged 18 to 30 with type 1 diabetes.

The CDR3 DNA follows: TGTGCCAGTAGTATGGATACAGGGGCGGCCTACGAGCAGTACTTC. Its protein is CASSMDTGAAYEQYF. V is TRBV19 and J is TRBJ2-7, with 7 bases matching TRBD1. J gave up 2 bases and V 3 bases, and 7 bases lay outside the gene matches. Per germline, CDR1 LNHDA and CDR2 SQIVND (reference sequence). This CDR3 has 15 amino acids.